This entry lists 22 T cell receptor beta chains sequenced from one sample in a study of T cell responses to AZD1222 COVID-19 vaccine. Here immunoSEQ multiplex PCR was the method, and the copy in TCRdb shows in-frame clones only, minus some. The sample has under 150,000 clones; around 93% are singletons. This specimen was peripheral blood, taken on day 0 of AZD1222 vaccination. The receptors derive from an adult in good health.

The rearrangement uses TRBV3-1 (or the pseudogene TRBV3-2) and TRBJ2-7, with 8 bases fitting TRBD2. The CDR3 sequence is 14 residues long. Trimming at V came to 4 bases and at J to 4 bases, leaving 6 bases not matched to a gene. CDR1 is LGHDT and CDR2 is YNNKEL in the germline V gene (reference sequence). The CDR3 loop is CASSPRTSRYEQYF. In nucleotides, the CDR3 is TGTGCCAGCAGCCCCCGGACTAGCAGGTACGAGCAGTACTTC.

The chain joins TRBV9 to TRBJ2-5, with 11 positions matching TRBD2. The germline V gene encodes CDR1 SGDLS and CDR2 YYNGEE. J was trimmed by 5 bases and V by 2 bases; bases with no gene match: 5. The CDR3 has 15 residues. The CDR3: CASSVSGRAAETQYF. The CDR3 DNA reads TGTGCCAGCAGCGTTAGCGGGAGGGCCGCGGAGACCCAGTACTTC. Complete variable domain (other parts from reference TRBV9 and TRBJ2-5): DSGVTQTPKHLITATGQRVTLRCSPRSGDLSVYWYQQSLDQGLQFLIQYYNGEERAKGNILERFSAQQFPDLHSELNLSSLELGDSALYFCASSVSGRAAETQYFGPGTRLLVL.

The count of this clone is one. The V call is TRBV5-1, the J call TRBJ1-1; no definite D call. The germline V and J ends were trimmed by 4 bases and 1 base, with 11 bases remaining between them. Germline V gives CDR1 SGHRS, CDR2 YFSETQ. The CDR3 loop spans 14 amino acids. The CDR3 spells CASSQWTGNTEAFF. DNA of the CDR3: TGCGCCAGCAGCCAATGGACTGGGAACACTGAAGCTTTCTTT.

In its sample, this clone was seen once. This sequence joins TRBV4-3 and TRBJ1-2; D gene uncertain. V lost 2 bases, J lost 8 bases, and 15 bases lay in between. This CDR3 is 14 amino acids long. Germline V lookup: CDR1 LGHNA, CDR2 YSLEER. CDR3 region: CASSQRDPRGGYTF. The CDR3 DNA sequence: TGCGCCAGCAGCCAAAGAGACCCACGAGGAGGCTACACCTTC.

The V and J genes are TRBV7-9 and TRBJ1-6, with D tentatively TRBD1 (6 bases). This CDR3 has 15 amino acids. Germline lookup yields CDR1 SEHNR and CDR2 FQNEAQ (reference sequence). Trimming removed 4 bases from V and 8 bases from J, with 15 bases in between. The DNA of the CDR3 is TGTGCCAGCAGCTCCGCATACAGGGAGGATTCACCCCTCCACTTT. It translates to CASSSAYREDSPLHF. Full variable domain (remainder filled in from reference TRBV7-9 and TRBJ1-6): DTGVSQNPRHKITKRGQNVTFRCDPISEHNRLYWYRQTLGQGPEFLTYFQNEAQLEKSRLLSDRFSAERPKGSFSTLEIQRTEQGDSAMYLCASSSAYREDSPLHFGNGTRLTVT.

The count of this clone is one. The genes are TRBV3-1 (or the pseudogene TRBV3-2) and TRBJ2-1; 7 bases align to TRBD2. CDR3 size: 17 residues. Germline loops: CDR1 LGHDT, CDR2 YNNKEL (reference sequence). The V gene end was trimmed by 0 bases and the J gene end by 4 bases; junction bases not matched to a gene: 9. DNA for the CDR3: TGTGCCAGCAGCCAAGATTTAAGTGGGGGGGTATACAATGAGCAGTTCTTC. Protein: CASSQDLSGGVYNEQFF.

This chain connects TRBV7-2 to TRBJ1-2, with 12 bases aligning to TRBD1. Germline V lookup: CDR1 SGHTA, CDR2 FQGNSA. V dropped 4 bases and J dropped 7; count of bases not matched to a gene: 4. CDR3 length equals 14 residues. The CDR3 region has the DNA TGTGCCAGCAGCTCGGGGACAGGGGGCCTTGGCTACACCTTC. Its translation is CASSSGTGGLGYTF.

The DNA of the CDR3 is TGTGCCAGCAGCGCCGGAGTCTACGAGCAGTACTTC. As protein: CASSAGVYEQYF. This chain connects TRBV5-6 to TRBJ2-7; D unresolved. Trimming removed 4 bases at V and 3 bases at J, with 8 bases between. The CDR3 is made up of 12 amino acids. Germline V lookup: CDR1 SGHDT, CDR2 YYEEEE.

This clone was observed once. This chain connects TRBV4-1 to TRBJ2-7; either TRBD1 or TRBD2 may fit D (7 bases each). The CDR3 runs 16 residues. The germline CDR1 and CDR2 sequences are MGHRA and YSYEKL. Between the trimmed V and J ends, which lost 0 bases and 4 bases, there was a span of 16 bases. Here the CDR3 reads CASSQDRAGGGYEQYF. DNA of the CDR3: TGCGCCAGCAGCCAAGATAGGGCAGGGGGAGGGTACGAGCAGTACTTC.

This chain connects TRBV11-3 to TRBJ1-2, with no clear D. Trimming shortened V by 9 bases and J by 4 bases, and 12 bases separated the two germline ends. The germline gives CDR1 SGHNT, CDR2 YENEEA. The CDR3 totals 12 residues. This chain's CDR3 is CASSAEFYGYTF. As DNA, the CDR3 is TGTGCCAGTTCGGCAGAATTCTATGGCTACACCTTC.

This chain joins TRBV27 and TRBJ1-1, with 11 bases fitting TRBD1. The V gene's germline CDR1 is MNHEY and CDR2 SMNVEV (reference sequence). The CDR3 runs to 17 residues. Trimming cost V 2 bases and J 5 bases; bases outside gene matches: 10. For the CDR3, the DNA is TGTGCCAGCAGTTTAGAATGGTGGGGACAGGGGGTGACTGAAGCTTTCTTT. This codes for CASSLEWWGQGVTEAFF.

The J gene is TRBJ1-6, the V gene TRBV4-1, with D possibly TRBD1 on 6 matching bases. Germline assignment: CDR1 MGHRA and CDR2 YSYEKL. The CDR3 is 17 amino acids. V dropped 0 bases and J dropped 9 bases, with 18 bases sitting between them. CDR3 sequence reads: CASSQERGRFPGSPLHF. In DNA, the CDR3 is TGCGCCAGCAGCCAAGAACGGGGGCGCTTTCCAGGTTCACCCCTCCACTTT.

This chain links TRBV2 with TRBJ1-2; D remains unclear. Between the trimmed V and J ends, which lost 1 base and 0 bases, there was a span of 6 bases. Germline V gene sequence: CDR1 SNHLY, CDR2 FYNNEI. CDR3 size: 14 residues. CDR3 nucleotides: TGTGCCAGCAGTGAAGGCAGAGCTAACTATGGCTACACCTTC. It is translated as CASSEGRANYGYTF.

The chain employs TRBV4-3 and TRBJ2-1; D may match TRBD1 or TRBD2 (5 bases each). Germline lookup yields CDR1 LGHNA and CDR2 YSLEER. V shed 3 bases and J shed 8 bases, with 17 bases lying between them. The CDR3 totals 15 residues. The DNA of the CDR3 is TGCGCCAGCAGCCAGTCCTTTGGGGGAGCGGATGAGCAGTTCTTC. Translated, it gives CASSQSFGGADEQFF.

The CDR3 here is CASSPRSGASSPLHF. The CDR3 DNA reads as TGTGCCAGCAGCCCCAGATCGGGGGCGTCATCACCCCTCCACTTT. This chain connects TRBV5-6 to TRBJ1-6, with D possibly being TRBD1 (6 bases). Germline lookup yields CDR1 SGHDT and CDR2 YYEEEE. The CDR3 sequence is 15 residues long. Trimming removed 4 bases from V and 10 bases from J, with 18 bases in between.

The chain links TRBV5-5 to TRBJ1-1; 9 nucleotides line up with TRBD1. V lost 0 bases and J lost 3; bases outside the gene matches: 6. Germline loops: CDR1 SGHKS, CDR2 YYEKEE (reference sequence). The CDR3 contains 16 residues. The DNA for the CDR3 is TGTGCCAGCAGCTTGGGGGACAGGGAATGGGACACTGAAGCTTTCTTT. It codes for CASSLGDREWDTEAFF.

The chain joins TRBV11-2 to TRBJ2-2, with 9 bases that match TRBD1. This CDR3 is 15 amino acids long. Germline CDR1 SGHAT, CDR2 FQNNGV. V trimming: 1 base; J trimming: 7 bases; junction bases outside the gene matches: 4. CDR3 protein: CASSLAGTGFGELFF. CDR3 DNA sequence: TGTGCCAGCAGCTTAGCGGGGACAGGGTTCGGGGAGCTGTTTTTT. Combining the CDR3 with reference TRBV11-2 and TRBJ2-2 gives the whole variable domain EAGVAQSPRYKIIEKRQSVAFWCNPISGHATLYWYQQILGQGPKLLIQFQNNGVVDDSQLPKDRFSAERLKGVDSTLKIQPAKLEDSAVYLCASSLAGTGFGELFFGEGSRLTVL.

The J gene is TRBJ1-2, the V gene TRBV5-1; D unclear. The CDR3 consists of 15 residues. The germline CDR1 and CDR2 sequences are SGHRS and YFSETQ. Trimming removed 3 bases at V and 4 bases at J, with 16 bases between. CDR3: CASSSLEGRPYGYTF. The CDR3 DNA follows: TGCGCCAGCAGCTCCCTCGAAGGACGGCCCTATGGCTACACCTTC.

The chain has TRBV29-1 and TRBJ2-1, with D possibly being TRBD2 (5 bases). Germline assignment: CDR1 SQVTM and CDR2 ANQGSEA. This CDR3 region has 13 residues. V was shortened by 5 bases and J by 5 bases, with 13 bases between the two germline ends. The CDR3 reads CSVISGNDNEQFF. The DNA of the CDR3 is TGCAGCGTTATAAGCGGAAACGACAATGAGCAGTTCTTC.

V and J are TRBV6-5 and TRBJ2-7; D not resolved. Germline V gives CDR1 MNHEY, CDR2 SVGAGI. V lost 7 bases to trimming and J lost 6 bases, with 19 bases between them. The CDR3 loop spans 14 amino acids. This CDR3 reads CASKNGLVLSEQYF. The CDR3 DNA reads TGTGCCAGCAAGAACGGCCTTGTTCTCAGCGAGCAGTACTTC.

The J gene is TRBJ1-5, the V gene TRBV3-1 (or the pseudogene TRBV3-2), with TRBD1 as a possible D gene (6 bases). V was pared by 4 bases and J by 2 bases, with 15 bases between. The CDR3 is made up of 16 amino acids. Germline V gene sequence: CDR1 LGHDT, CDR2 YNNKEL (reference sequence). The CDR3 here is CASSPSGGHGNQPQHF. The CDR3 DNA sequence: TGTGCCAGCAGCCCAAGTGGGGGGCACGGCAATCAGCCCCAGCATTTT.

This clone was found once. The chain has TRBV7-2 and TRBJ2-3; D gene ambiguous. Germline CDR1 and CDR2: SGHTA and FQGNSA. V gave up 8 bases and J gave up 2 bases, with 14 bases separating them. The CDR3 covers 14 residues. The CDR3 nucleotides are TGTGCCAGCGGACGTGGCGCGACCACAGATACGCAGTATTTT. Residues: CASGRGATTDTQYF.